The rows below give T cell receptor beta chains drawn from one sample of a study of cytomegalovirus exposure and HLA in healthy donors. Profiled with immunoSEQ multiplex PCR; TCRdb holds only in-frame clones, not every one. Here the sample spans 210,000 or so clones, approximately 82% being singletons. The sample was PBMCs. The receptors shown here come from a man aged 18 to 35 in good health and CMV-seronegative. CDR3s include the opening cysteine and the closing phenylalanine or tryptophan. The D gene is left open where the match is weak. Clone sizes are given selectively: once, few, many, or a class where the clone is expanded.

D: TRBD2; J: TRBJ2-1; size: NA; V: TRBV6-1; CDR3: CASSEGLAGYNEQFF; DNA: TGTGCCAGCAGTGAAGGACTAGCGGGATACAATGAGCAGTTCTTC
D: NA; J: TRBJ2-7; size: NA; V: TRBV28; CDR3: CASSLFLTGNPYEQYF; DNA: TGTGCCAGCAGTTTATTCTTAACAGGCAACCCCTACGAGCAGTACTTC
D: TRBD1; J: TRBJ2-6; size: NA; V: TRBV5-5; CDR3: CASSFTGAGAVGANVLTF; DNA: TGTGCCAGCAGCTTTACAGGGGCAGGGGCCGTAGGGGCCAACGTCCTGACTTTC
D: TRBD1; J: TRBJ2-7; size: NA; V: TRBV11-2; CDR3: CASSAIQGTSYEQYF; DNA: TGTGCCAGCAGCGCAATACAGGGGACATCCTACGAGCAGTACTTC
D: TRBD1; J: TRBJ2-1; size: NA; V: TRBV18; CDR3: CASSLTTGGSEQFF; DNA: TGTGCCAGCTCCTTGACGACAGGGGGCAGTGAGCAGTTCTTC
D: NA; J: TRBJ2-1; size: once; V: TRBV7-6; CDR3: CASSLNRMRDTYNEQFF; DNA: TGTGCCAGCAGCTTAAACCGAATGAGGGACACCTACAATGAGCAGTTCTTC
D: TRBD1; J: TRBJ2-6; size: NA; V: TRBV7-8; CDR3: CASSLARKGGKDGANVLTF; DNA: TGTGCCAGCAGCTTAGCGCGGAAAGGGGGCAAGGATGGGGCCAACGTCCTGACTTTC
D: NA; J: TRBJ1-5; size: NA; V: TRBV2; CDR3: CATADSYSNQPQHF; DNA: TGTGCCACTGCGGACAGTTATAGCAATCAGCCCCAGCATTTT
D: TRBD1; J: TRBJ1-3; size: NA; V: TRBV28; CDR3: CASSPGTAGNTIYF; DNA: TGTGCCAGCAGTCCCGGGACAGCTGGAAACACCATATATTTT
D: NA; J: TRBJ2-3; size: NA; V: TRBV5-1; CDR3: CASSLEDLADTQYF; DNA: TGCGCCAGCAGCCTAGAAGATTTGGCAGATACGCAGTATTTT
D: NA; J: TRBJ2-2; size: NA; V: TRBV13; CDR3: CASSLGGENTGELFF; DNA: TGTGCCAGCAGCTTAGGCGGGGAGAACACCGGGGAGCTGTTTTTT
D: TRBD2; J: TRBJ2-3; size: NA; V: TRBV5-1; CDR3: CASSLNAGVGDTQYF; DNA: TGCGCCAGCAGCTTGAATGCGGGAGTGGGAGATACGCAGTATTTT
D: TRBD2; J: TRBJ2-3; size: few; V: TRBV13; CDR3: CASSSPGGVGTDTQYF; DNA: TGTGCCAGCAGCTCCCCGGGGGGGGTTGGCACAGATACGCAGTATTTT
D: NA; J: TRBJ2-7; size: few; V: TRBV2; CDR3: CASRTVVHEQYF; DNA: TGTGCCAGCCGCACAGTTGTACACGAGCAGTACTTC
D: NA; J: TRBJ1-2; size: NA; V: TRBV28; CDR3: CASSSNYGYTF; DNA: TGTGCCAGCAGTTCGAACTATGGCTACACCTTC
D: TRBD1; J: TRBJ1-3; size: few; V: TRBV7-9; CDR3: CASSFGQGGNTIYF; DNA: TGTGCCAGCAGCTTTGGACAGGGAGGAAACACCATATATTTT
D: NA; J: TRBJ2-7; size: NA; V: TRBV6-1; CDR3: CASSGKGAYEQYF; DNA: TGTGCCAGCAGTGGGAAGGGGGCCTACGAGCAGTACTTC
D: TRBD1; J: TRBJ2-7; size: NA; V: TRBV6-5; CDR3: CASSFDKGASEQYF; DNA: TGTGCCAGCAGTTTCGACAAGGGGGCCTCCGAGCAGTACTTC
D: TRBD1; J: TRBJ1-2; size: NA; V: TRBV6-1; CDR3: CASSLRQGLQPGYTF; DNA: TGTGCCAGCAGCCTTAGACAGGGCTTGCAACCCGGCTACACCTTC
D: NA; J: TRBJ1-2; size: NA; V: TRBV6-1; CDR3: CASSEGGDYGYTF; DNA: TGTGCCAGCAGTGAAGGGGGCGACTATGGCTACACCTTC
D: TRBD1; J: TRBJ1-5; size: few; V: TRBV19; CDR3: CASSPRDRGNQPQHF; DNA: TGTGCCAGTAGCCCTAGGGACAGGGGAAATCAGCCCCAGCATTTT
D: TRBD2; J: TRBJ2-7; size: few; V: TRBV29-1; CDR3: CSVGGAGVDEQYF; DNA: TGCAGCGTCGGGGGGGCAGGGGTCGACGAGCAGTACTTC
D: TRBD1; J: TRBJ1-2; size: NA; V: TRBV28; CDR3: CASSGTGTGYGYTF; DNA: TGTGCCAGCAGTGGGACCGGGACAGGGTACGGCTACACCTTC
D: TRBD1; J: TRBJ2-1; size: few; V: TRBV28; CDR3: CASRKDRAWNNEQFF; DNA: TGTGCCAGCAGGAAGGACAGGGCTTGGAACAATGAGCAGTTCTTC
D: TRBD1; J: TRBJ2-7; size: NA; V: TRBV7-9; CDR3: CASSYRGESYEQYF; DNA: TGTGCCAGCAGCTACAGGGGGGAGTCTTACGAGCAGTACTTC
D: TRBD2; J: TRBJ2-7; size: NA; V: TRBV4-1; CDR3: CASSQVRIFLGGGTGGEQYF; DNA: TGCGCCAGCAGCCAAGTTAGGATCTTCTTAGGCGGGGGGACTGGAGGCGAGCAGTACTTC
D: NA; J: TRBJ2-3; size: NA; V: TRBV10-1; CDR3: CASSFQGADTQYF; DNA: TGCGCCAGCAGTTTCCAGGGCGCAGATACGCAGTATTTT
D: NA; J: TRBJ1-6; size: NA; V: TRBV5-6; CDR3: CASTRRGSINSPLHF; DNA: TGTGCCAGCACCCGCAGGGGATCAATCAATTCACCCCTCCACTTT
D: TRBD1; J: TRBJ2-7; size: NA; V: TRBV7-9; CDR3: CASSGTGRYEQYF; DNA: TGTGCCAGCAGCGGGACAGGCAGATACGAGCAGTACTTC
D: TRBD2; J: TRBJ2-7; size: NA; V: TRBV18; CDR3: CASSPGTNYEQYF; DNA: TGTGCCAGCTCACCCGGGACTAACTACGAGCAGTACTTC
D: TRBD1; J: TRBJ2-2; size: NA; V: TRBV28; CDR3: CASTGLRGTGADTGELFF; DNA: TGTGCCAGCACCGGCTTGAGGGGGACAGGGGCCGACACCGGGGAGCTGTTTTTT
D: TRBD1; J: TRBJ2-7; size: NA; V: TRBV28; CDR3: CASSSGQVDYEQYF; DNA: TGTGCCAGCAGCTCCGGACAGGTAGATTACGAGCAGTACTTC
D: TRBD1; J: TRBJ1-5; size: NA; V: TRBV28; CDR3: CASSLGTGGDQPQHF; DNA: TGTGCCAGCAGTCTGGGGACAGGGGGCGATCAGCCCCAGCATTTT
D: TRBD1; J: TRBJ2-5; size: NA; V: TRBV5-1; CDR3: CASSSTGGSQETQYF; DNA: TGCGCCAGCAGCTCGACAGGGGGGTCCCAAGAGACCCAGTACTTC
D: TRBD1; J: TRBJ1-2; size: NA; V: TRBV27; CDR3: CASRLTGNYGYTF; DNA: TGTGCCAGCAGGTTGACAGGGAACTATGGCTACACCTTC
D: NA; J: TRBJ2-3; size: few; V: TRBV12-5; CDR3: CASGSNSDTQYF; DNA: TGTGCTAGTGGTTCAAACAGTGATACGCAGTATTTT
D: NA; J: TRBJ2-7; size: NA; V: TRBV5-4; CDR3: CASSLAHLAQGPYEQYF; DNA: TGTGCCAGCAGCTTGGCCCACCTGGCCCAGGGGCCCTACGAGCAGTACTTC
D: TRBD2; J: TRBJ2-3; size: NA; V: TRBV28; CDR3: CAGTSGGADTQYF; DNA: TGTGCCGGTACTAGCGGGGGCGCAGATACGCAGTATTTT
D: TRBD2; J: TRBJ2-7; size: NA; V: TRBV5-1; CDR3: CASRTPGLAGGNEQYF; DNA: TGCGCCAGCAGGACGCCGGGACTAGCGGGAGGGAACGAGCAGTACTTC
D: NA; J: TRBJ1-2; size: NA; V: TRBV5-1; CDR3: CASSLRGNYGYTF; DNA: TGCGCCAGCAGCTTGCGGGGGAACTATGGCTACACCTTC
D: NA; J: TRBJ2-1; size: NA; V: TRBV9; CDR3: CASSPSSRYNEQFF; DNA: TGTGCCAGCAGCCCTAGCAGTAGGTACAATGAGCAGTTCTTC
D: TRBD1; J: TRBJ1-5; size: NA; V: TRBV25-1; CDR3: CASSRTGEAQPQHF; DNA: TGTGCCAGCAGCCGGACAGGTGAGGCTCAGCCCCAGCATTTT